Only a few counts were recorded for the clone carrying this T cell receptor beta chain. Its antigen is not identified. This sample was included in a study of T cells after yellow fever vaccination. Overall study results and limits: Only a minor proportion of clonotypes was detected across both CD4 and CD8 compartments. The secondary response peaked faster, at day 5 versus 15, but was weaker.

There are 15 residues in the CDR3. The V end lost 3 bases, the J end lost 10 bases, and 16 bases lay between the germline ends. The germline V gene encodes CDR1 LNHNV and CDR2 YYDKDF (reference sequence). 5'RACE template switching produced TCR cDNA carrying a universal primer site and UMIs. TCRdb re-analysed the 5' RACE reads in MiXCR, keeping a single row per CDR3 protein. The repertoire holds 340,000 or so distinct CDR3 sequences, around 12% seen once, with 3.2% in the top ten. The sequence was obtained from a man aged 18 to 29 who received the YFV17D yellow fever vaccine. The sequencing used CD4+ T cells sorted from PBMCs, collected 15 days after the yellow fever booster vaccination. The V call is TRBV15, the J call TRBJ1-6; D perhaps matches TRBD1 (6 bases). CDR3 residues: CATSRKTGTQSPLHF. CDR3 sequence (DNA): TGTGCCACCAGCAGGAAAACAGGGACTCAATCACCCCTCCACTTT.